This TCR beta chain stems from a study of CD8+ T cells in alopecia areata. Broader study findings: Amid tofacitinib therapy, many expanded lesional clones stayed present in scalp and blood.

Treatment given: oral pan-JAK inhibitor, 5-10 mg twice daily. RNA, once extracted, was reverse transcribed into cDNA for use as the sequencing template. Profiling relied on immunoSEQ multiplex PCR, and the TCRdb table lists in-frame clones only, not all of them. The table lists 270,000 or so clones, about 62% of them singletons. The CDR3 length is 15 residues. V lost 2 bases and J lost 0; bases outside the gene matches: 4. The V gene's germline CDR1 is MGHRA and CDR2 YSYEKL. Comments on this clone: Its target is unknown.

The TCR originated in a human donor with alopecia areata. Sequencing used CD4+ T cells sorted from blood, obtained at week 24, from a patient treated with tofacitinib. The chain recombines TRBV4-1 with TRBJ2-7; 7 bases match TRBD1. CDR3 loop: CASSQPGTVSYEQYF. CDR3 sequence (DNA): TGCGCCAGCAGCCAACCCGGGACAGTCTCCTACGAGCAGTACTTC.